Shown below are 11 T cell receptor beta chains from a single sample sequenced in a study of cytotoxic CD8 clonotypes in ibrutinib-treated CLL (dated by TCRdb to the early 2020s). The meaning of the sample's time point label: progressive disease on ibrutinib. The library was made by the immunoSEQ multiplex PCR assay. This is the immuneACCESS table as TCRdb keeps it, with only in-frame sequences that have V and J called. A part of the clones is gone; compared with another copy, unresolved V genes explain less than half, and the rest is unexplained. Here the sample has roughly 150,000 clones; 70% to 90% occur a single time. Approximately 3% of the sample is in the top ten clones. The sequencing used PBMCs, collected at disease progression, from a patient treated with ibrutinib. The receptor set was obtained from a human donor with chronic lymphocytic leukemia.

In this sample, this clone turned up a few times. This chain links TRBV19 with TRBJ1-2; TRBD1 matches at 7 bases. The J segment lost 3 bases and the V segment lost 3 bases, leaving 7 bases of the junction unmatched. The germline gives CDR1 LNHDA, CDR2 SQIVND (reference sequence). The CDR3 sequence is 15 residues long. The CDR3: CASSIVDRDDYGYTF. The CDR3 DNA reads as TGTGCCAGTAGTATCGTCGACAGGGACGACTATGGCTACACCTTC.

The CDR3 here is CASSGGDGRLDGYTF. DNA for the CDR3: TGTGCCAGTAGTGGGGGGGATGGGCGCCTGGATGGCTACACCTTC. This chain uses TRBV19 with TRBJ1-2, with D tentatively TRBD1 (5 bases). Trimming pared 5 bases from V and 6 bases from J, leaving 19 bases between. CDR1 is LNHDA, CDR2 SQIVND, per germline (reference sequence). The CDR3 is 15 amino acids.

This chain links TRBV6-6 with TRBJ1-5, with D uncertain. Germline V gene sequence: CDR1 MNHNY, CDR2 SVGAGI (reference sequence). V shed 2 bases and J shed 3 bases, with 11 bases lying between them. The CDR3 contains 15 residues. CDR3 nucleotides: TGTGCCAGCAGTTACAGGGAGCCCAACAATCAGCCCCAGCATTTT. Encoded protein: CASSYREPNNQPQHF.

The V and J genes are TRBV6-5 and TRBJ1-1; D perhaps matches TRBD1 (5 bases). The CDR3 sequence is 14 residues long. Germline CDR1 MNHEY, CDR2 SVGAGI. Trimming stripped 2 bases from V and 5 bases from J, with 12 bases between. Here the CDR3 DNA reads TGTGCCAGCAGTTACGAGGGGACGGGGACTGAAGCTTTCTTT. It yields the protein CASSYEGTGTEAFF.

V usage is TRBV6-4 and J usage is TRBJ1-1; 9 positions match TRBD1. Germline V lookup: CDR1 MRHNA, CDR2 SNTAGT. This CDR3 contains 14 residues. V dropped 7 bases and J dropped 3; count of bases not matched to a gene: 6. The CDR3 nucleotides read TGTGCCAGCAAGGACCGGGACAGGGACACTGAAGCTTTCTTT. It yields the protein CASKDRDRDTEAFF.

This sequence joins TRBV19 and TRBJ1-2; tentatively, D is TRBD1 (5 bases). Germline CDR1 LNHDA, CDR2 SQIVND (reference sequence). V was clipped by 7 bases and J by 3 bases, with 12 bases between them. The CDR3 is 13 residues long. CDR3 loop: CASNLRGDYGYTF. Written as DNA, the CDR3 is TGTGCCAGTAACCTTAGAGGGGACTATGGCTACACCTTC.

This clone occurred a few times. CDR3 residues: CASSDYSEAFF. The CDR3, as DNA: TGTGCCAGCAGTGACTACAGTGAAGCTTTCTTT. The chain couples TRBV2 to TRBJ1-1; D uncertain. This CDR3 region has 11 residues. Looked up from germline, CDR1 is SNHLY and CDR2 is FYNNEI. Trimming removed 3 bases at V and 7 bases at J, with 6 bases between. The full variable domain, rest sourced from reference TRBV2 and TRBJ1-1, is EPEVTQTPSHQVTQMGQEVILRCVPISNHLYFYWYRQILGQKVEFLVSFYNNEISEKSEIFDDQFSVERPDGSNFTLKIRSTKLEDSAMYFCASSDYSEAFFGQGTRLTVV.

The CDR3 DNA is TGTGCCAGCAGCTTAGGGCGAGGCACCGGGGAGCTGTTTTTT. Protein sequence: CASSLGRGTGELFF. The chain joins TRBV7-9 to TRBJ2-2; no clear D. This CDR3 is built from 14 residues. Looked up from germline, CDR1 is SEHNR and CDR2 is FQNEAQ (reference sequence). V was cut by 1 base and J by 4 bases, with 7 bases left in between.

The V and J genes are TRBV28 and TRBJ2-7; possibly TRBD1 or TRBD2 for D (5 bases each). The V end lost 5 bases, the J end lost 0 bases, and 8 bases lay between the germline ends. This CDR3 contains 13 residues. Germline V CDR1 and CDR2: MDHEN, SYDVKM. The CDR3 sequence is CASSRGPSYEQYF. In DNA form, the CDR3 reads TGTGCCAGCAGTCGGGGCCCCTCCTACGAGCAGTACTTC.

This clone was detected a few times. The chain combines TRBV6-5 with TRBJ2-7; 11 bases match TRBD2. The V gene end was trimmed by 5 bases and the J gene end by 2 bases; junction bases not matched to a gene: 2. This CDR3 is 14 amino acids long. Germline lookup yields CDR1 MNHEY and CDR2 SVGAGI. The CDR3 DNA follows: TGTGCCAGCAGTAAGACTAGCGGGGCCTACGAGCAGTACTTC. Its translation: CASSKTSGAYEQYF.

The V call is TRBV7-3, the J call TRBJ2-1, with 8 bases identical to TRBD2. CDR1 and CDR2 from the germline V gene are SGHTA and FQGTGA. CDR3 length: 13 residues. Trimming removed 5 bases from V and 7 bases from J; junction bases left unmatched: 4. DNA for the CDR3: TGTGCCAGCAGCAATCCTAGCGGGAATGAGCAGTTCTTC. Amino acid sequence: CASSNPSGNEQFF.